This passage covers 31 T cell receptor beta chains from one sample sequenced in a study of T-cell reconstitution after alpha-beta-depleted transplantation in children. Researchers prepared the TCRbeta library using unique molecular identifiers, the study reports. TCRdb reprocessed the PCR reads with MiXCR, giving one entry per CDR3 protein. Among about 360,000 distinct CDR3 sequences listed, less than 15% were seen once. The sequenced sample was PBMCs, obtained from the stem cell graft. The receptors here all came from a human donor who donated a stem cell graft to a child with Fanconi anemia.

This clonotype was detected ten times or more. The chain links TRBV5-1 to TRBJ1-1, with D tentatively TRBD1 (6 bases). The V gene lost 3 bases and the J gene lost 4 bases, with 13 bases spanning the gap. This CDR3 is 14 amino acids long. From germline, CDR1 is SGHRS and CDR2 YFSETQ. The CDR3 nucleotides read TGCGCCAGCAGCTCTAATACAGGGAGCACTGAAGCTTTCTTT. Its translation: CASSSNTGSTEAFF.

The chain joins TRBV6-8 to TRBJ1-5; 8 bases map to TRBD1. Germline V CDR1 and CDR2: MNHGY, SAAAGT. This CDR3 comprises 18 residues. Trimming cost V 6 bases and J 3 bases; bases outside gene matches: 16. CDR3 bases: TGTGCCAGCAGCCTGCCCCCCAGGGGGCAGAGGAACAATCAGCCCCAGCATTTT. Translation: CASSLPPRGQRNNQPQHF.

The chain links TRBV5-5 to TRBJ2-3, with unresolved D. This CDR3 is built from 15 residues. Germline values: CDR1 SGHKS, CDR2 YYEKEE (reference sequence). V lost 4 bases to trimming and J lost 2 bases, with 14 bases between them. The CDR3 loop reads CASSDVGYPTDTQYF. The CDR3 nucleotides read TGTGCCAGCAGCGATGTAGGGTATCCCACAGATACGCAGTATTTT.

Points on this clonotype: This may come from a read error, since a much larger clone is one base off. This CDR3 is missing its conserved last phenylalanine or tryptophan, likely due to a read error. This rearrangement joins TRBV20-1 to TRBJ1-1; 11 positions agree with TRBD1. CDR1 is DFQATT, CDR2 SNEGSKA, per germline (reference sequence). The J segment lost 6 bases and the V segment lost 0 bases, leaving 12 bases of the junction unmatched. There are 17 residues in the CDR3. CDR3 protein: CSARDQLLDRGRPEAFC. The CDR3 DNA is TGCAGTGCTAGAGATCAATTACTGGACAGGGGGCGTCCTGAAGCTTTCTGT.

The chain couples TRBV12-3 or TRBV12-4 to TRBJ2-7; 9 nucleotides align to TRBD1. This CDR3 spans 16 amino acids. V gave up 3 bases and J gave up 5 bases; unmatched junction bases: 11. This CDR3 reads CASSFGLGQGTDEQYF. In DNA, the CDR3 is TGTGCCAGCAGTTTTGGTCTCGGACAGGGGACCGACGAGCAGTACTTC.

This clonotype was observed many times. The chain links TRBV7-2 to TRBJ2-4; the D call may be TRBD1 or TRBD2 (5 bases each). Looked up from germline, CDR1 is SGHTA and CDR2 is FQGNSA. The CDR3 runs 14 residues. The V gene lost 5 bases and the J gene lost 8 bases, with 16 bases spanning the gap. In DNA, the CDR3 is TGTGCCAGCAGCCGAAGGCGTCTGGGGGACATTCAGTACTTC. Protein product: CASSRRRLGDIQYF. The full variable domain, with the rest looked up from reference TRBV7-2 and TRBJ2-4, is GAGVSQSPSNKVTEKGKDVELRCDPISGHTALYWYRQSLGQGLEFLIYFQGNSAPDKSGLPSDRFSAERTGGSVSTLTIQRTQQEDSAVYLCASSRRRLGDIQYFGAGTRLSVL.

The J gene is TRBJ1-1, the V gene TRBV2; 7 bases align to TRBD1. The CDR3 covers 13 residues. Germline CDR1 SNHLY, CDR2 FYNNEI. V was pared by 7 bases and J by 5 bases, with 7 bases of the junction left unmatched. CDR3 region: CASMRQGGTEAFF. DNA of the CDR3: TGTGCCAGCATGAGACAGGGTGGGACTGAAGCTTTCTTT.

This clonotype has a handful of counts. The chain joins TRBV12-3 or TRBV12-4 to TRBJ1-2; D uncertain. The CDR3 runs to 12 residues. V was trimmed by 6 bases and J by 4 bases, leaving 9 bases between them. CDR3 coding DNA: TGTGCCAGCAGCATAGGGTTCTATGGCTACACCTTC. Amino acids: CASSIGFYGYTF.

The table lists this clonotype with many counts. The chain links TRBV4-3 to TRBJ1-1; no definite D call. Trimming left V 4 bases short and J 4 bases short, with 13 bases between. Germline V lookup: CDR1 LGHNA, CDR2 YSLEER. The CDR3 has 14 amino acids. CDR3 protein: CASSPPGAGTEAFF. The CDR3, as DNA: TGCGCCAGCAGCCCCCCGGGCGCCGGCACTGAAGCTTTCTTT.

The rearrangement uses TRBV5-1 and TRBJ2-7; the match to TRBD1 covers 9 bases. Losses at the gene ends were 4 bases for V and 6 bases for J; bases not matched to a gene: 5. Germline CDR1 and CDR2: SGHRS and YFSETQ. CDR3 size: 13 residues. CDR3 bases: TGCGCCAGCAGCCCGGGACAGGGAGGCGAGCAGTACGTC. Protein sequence: CASSPGQGGEQYV.

In this sample, this clonotype turned up many times. V and J are TRBV27 and TRBJ2-4, with 10 bases lining up with TRBD1. J was trimmed by 7 bases and V by 4 bases; bases with no gene match: 4. CDR1 is MNHEY and CDR2 is SMNVEV in the germline V gene (reference sequence). CDR3 size: 14 residues. The CDR3 region has the DNA TGTGCCAGCAGTTCGAGGACAGGGGGGAACATTCAGTACTTC. Translated: CASSSRTGGNIQYF.

This clonotype came up many times. The chain is built from TRBV6-5 and TRBJ2-3; possibly TRBD1 for D (6 bases). V lost 7 bases and J 0 bases, leaving 11 bases between the germline ends. CDR1 and CDR2 from the germline V gene are MNHEY and SVGAGI. The CDR3 has 14 residues. DNA of the CDR3: TGTGCCAGCAAAACAGGGATTAGCACAGATACGCAGTATTTT. It codes for CASKTGISTDTQYF.

This chain links TRBV5-1 with TRBJ2-6; weak D call: TRBD2 (6 bases). CDR3 length equals 17 residues. CDR1 SGHRS and CDR2 YFSETQ come from the germline V gene. V gave up 4 bases and J gave up 4 bases, with 18 bases separating them. The CDR3 region is CASSLHLGGTGANVLTF. Written as DNA, the CDR3 is TGCGCCAGCAGCCTCCACTTGGGGGGAACCGGGGCCAACGTCCTGACTTTC.

This clonotype was counted only a few times. The chain recombines TRBV6-1 with TRBJ1-5, with D possibly matching TRBD1 (6 bases). Trimming removed 7 bases at V and 4 bases at J, with 11 bases between. The germline V gene encodes CDR1 MNHNS and CDR2 SASEGT. CDR3 length equals 13 residues. The CDR3 spells CASNGGRNQPQHF. The CDR3 bases are TGTGCCAGCAATGGGGGGCGGAATCAGCCCCAGCATTTT.

This clonotype was recorded at least ten times. V gene TRBV7-9 combines with J gene TRBJ2-1, with a weak D call TRBD2 (5 bases). In germline, CDR1 is SEHNR, CDR2 FQNEAQ (reference sequence). Trimming stripped 3 bases from V and 7 bases from J, with 16 bases between. There are 15 residues in the CDR3. The CDR3: CASSFTEDRPNEQFF. In DNA form, the CDR3 reads TGTGCCAGCAGCTTTACGGAGGACCGCCCGAATGAGCAGTTCTTC.

The chain links TRBV24-1 to TRBJ2-5; D is uncertain. This CDR3 spans 14 amino acids. V gave up 3 bases and J gave up 2 bases, with 9 bases separating them. Germline CDR1 reads KGHDR; CDR2 reads SFDVKD. CDR3 sequence: CATSDDTIQETQYF. DNA for the CDR3: TGTGCCACCAGTGATGACACGATACAAGAGACCCAGTACTTC.

At least ten counts were recorded for this clonotype. This chain joins TRBV2 and TRBJ2-1; tentatively, D is TRBD1 (6 bases). V was clipped by 3 bases and J by 4 bases, with 16 bases between them. The germline CDR1 and CDR2 sequences are SNHLY and FYNNEI. CDR3 length: 16 residues. Here the CDR3 reads CASSEGAWTSYNEQFF. The CDR3 bases are TGTGCCAGCAGTGAGGGGGCATGGACATCATACAATGAGCAGTTCTTC.

The rearrangement joins TRBV24-1 to TRBJ2-2; D might be TRBD2 (5 bases). Germline V CDR1 and CDR2: KGHDR, SFDVKD. V was clipped by 4 bases and J by 2 bases, with 7 bases between them. This CDR3 contains 14 residues. CDR3 loop: CATSDPSNTGELFF. In nucleotides, the CDR3 is TGTGCCACCAGTGACCCTAGCAACACCGGGGAGCTGTTTTTT.

The chain couples TRBV15 to TRBJ1-2, with 7 nucleotides matching TRBD1. Germline V lookup: CDR1 LNHNV, CDR2 YYDKDF (reference sequence). This CDR3 has 15 amino acids. J was trimmed by 2 bases and V by 4 bases; bases with no gene match: 7. The CDR3 loop reads CATSNLMTGNYGYTF. The CDR3 nucleotides read TGTGCCACCAGCAACTTAATGACAGGGAACTATGGCTACACCTTC.

The table lists this clonotype with many counts. V gene TRBV13 combines with J gene TRBJ1-1, with a weak D call TRBD1 (5 bases). The CDR3 is 15 residues long. The V gene's germline CDR1 is PRHDT and CDR2 FYEKMQ (reference sequence). The germline V and J ends were trimmed by 4 bases and 1 base, with 13 bases remaining between them. The CDR3 spells CASSSGTSRNTEAFF. The CDR3 nucleotides are TGTGCCAGCAGCTCCGGGACCTCGAGGAACACTGAAGCTTTCTTT. Full variable domain (rest looked up from reference TRBV13 and TRBJ1-1): AAGVIQSPRHLIKEKRETATLKCYPIPRHDTVYWYQQGPGQDPQFLISFYEKMQSDKGSIPDRFSAQQFSDYHSELNMSSLELGDSALYFCASSSGTSRNTEAFFGQGTRLTVV.

This clonotype appeared many times. The rearrangement links TRBV20-1 to TRBJ2-5, with 9 positions matching TRBD2. Germline V gene sequence: CDR1 DFQATT, CDR2 SNEGSKA (reference sequence). This CDR3 is 15 amino acids long. The ends lost 3 bases at V and 2 bases at J; junction bases unmatched: 7. The CDR3 DNA sequence: TGCAGTGCTAGTCAACCCGGACTAGCGCAAGAGACCCAGTACTTC. It codes for CSASQPGLAQETQYF.

This clonotype was counted a few times. This rearrangement joins TRBV20-1 to TRBJ1-1, with 7 bases identical to TRBD1. The V and J ends lost 7 bases and 0 bases, in that order; junction bases with no gene match: 11. This CDR3 has 15 amino acids. Per the germline V gene, CDR1 is DFQATT and CDR2 is SNEGSKA (reference sequence). The CDR3 nucleotides read TGCAGTGACGTACGAGACAGGGTGTTGAACACTGAAGCTTTCTTT. Residues: CSDVRDRVLNTEAFF.

The rearrangement uses TRBV12-3 or TRBV12-4 and TRBJ2-2; TRBD1 might be the D (5 bases). This CDR3 contains 13 residues. V lost 8 bases and J lost 8, with 15 bases in between. The CDR3 DNA follows: TGTGCCAGCGCCCCAAGCAGGGTTGGGGAGCTGTTTTTT. It is translated as CASAPSRVGELFF.

This clonotype was counted ten times or more. The chain couples TRBV5-1 to TRBJ2-6; possibly TRBD1 or TRBD2 for D (5 bases each). In germline, CDR1 is SGHRS, CDR2 YFSETQ. The CDR3 has 17 amino acids. V gave up 0 bases and J gave up 2 bases, with 12 bases separating them. The DNA of the CDR3 is TGCGCCAGCAGCTTGGGGGAGACAGCACCTGGGGCCAACGTCCTGACTTTC. This sequence encodes CASSLGETAPGANVLTF.

Ten or more counts support this clonotype. The chain is built from TRBV27 and TRBJ1-1, with D possibly being TRBD1 (6 bases). Germline CDR1 reads MNHEY; CDR2 reads SMNVEV (reference sequence). Trimming cost V 2 bases and J 4 bases, with 8 bases left between them. This CDR3 has 13 residues. Written as DNA, the CDR3 is TGTGCCAGCAGTTTAAACAGGGCCACTGAAGCTTTCTTT. Protein: CASSLNRATEAFF.

The chain uses TRBV14 and TRBJ2-1; D is perhaps TRBD1 or TRBD2 (5 bases each). The germline CDR1 and CDR2 sequences are SGHDN and FVKESK. This CDR3 comprises 16 residues. V lost 0 bases and J 4 bases, leaving 13 bases between the germline ends. CDR3: CASSQDRGGPYNEQFF. CDR3 DNA: TGTGCCAGCAGCCAAGATCGTGGGGGACCTTACAATGAGCAGTTCTTC.

This clonotype was counted at least ten times. In DNA, the CDR3 is TGTGCCAGCAGTTATATCCCCACTGAAGCTTTCTTT. Amino acids: CASSYIPTEAFF. This sequence joins TRBV12-3 or TRBV12-4 and TRBJ1-1; D is unclear. With 4 bases removed from V and 4 bases from J, the gap between germline ends came to 7 bases. This CDR3 region has 12 residues.

There are a few counts of this clonotype. The rearrangement uses TRBV7-9 and TRBJ2-7; 9 bases fit TRBD1. Germline CDR1 reads SEHNR; CDR2 reads FQNEAQ (reference sequence). The CDR3 runs to 15 residues. The V segment lost 6 bases and the J segment 2 bases; nucleotides outside the gene matches: 8. CDR3 loop: CASSDGQGTTYEQYF. DNA for the CDR3: TGTGCCAGCAGTGACGGACAGGGGACTACCTACGAGCAGTACTTC.

The chain combines TRBV7-9 with TRBJ2-7; D ambiguous. Germline CDR1 and CDR2: SEHNR and FQNEAQ (reference sequence). The V and J ends lost 6 bases and 6 bases respectively, with 12 bases between them. The CDR3 consists of 12 residues. CDR3 amino acids: CASSTWVLEQYF. The DNA for the CDR3 is TGTGCCAGCAGTACATGGGTACTCGAGCAGTACTTC.

This clonotype turned up a few times. This chain links TRBV12-3 or TRBV12-4 with TRBJ1-1; tentative D call: TRBD1 (5 bases). V lost 9 bases to trimming and J lost 2 bases, with 16 bases between them. This CDR3 comprises 14 residues. The CDR3 region is CASTRTTPNTEAFF. In nucleotides, the CDR3 is TGTGCCAGTACGCGGACAACTCCTAACACTGAAGCTTTCTTT.

This clonotype showed up just a few times. The chain carries TRBV5-4 and TRBJ1-1, with unresolved D. Germline-derived CDR1 and CDR2 are SGHNT and YYREEE (reference sequence). Trimming took off 4 bases at V and 1 base at J, with 11 bases between the two ends. The CDR3 loop spans 14 amino acids. CDR3 amino acids: CASSVMGTNTEAFF. The CDR3 DNA is TGTGCCAGCAGCGTTATGGGAACGAACACTGAAGCTTTCTTT.